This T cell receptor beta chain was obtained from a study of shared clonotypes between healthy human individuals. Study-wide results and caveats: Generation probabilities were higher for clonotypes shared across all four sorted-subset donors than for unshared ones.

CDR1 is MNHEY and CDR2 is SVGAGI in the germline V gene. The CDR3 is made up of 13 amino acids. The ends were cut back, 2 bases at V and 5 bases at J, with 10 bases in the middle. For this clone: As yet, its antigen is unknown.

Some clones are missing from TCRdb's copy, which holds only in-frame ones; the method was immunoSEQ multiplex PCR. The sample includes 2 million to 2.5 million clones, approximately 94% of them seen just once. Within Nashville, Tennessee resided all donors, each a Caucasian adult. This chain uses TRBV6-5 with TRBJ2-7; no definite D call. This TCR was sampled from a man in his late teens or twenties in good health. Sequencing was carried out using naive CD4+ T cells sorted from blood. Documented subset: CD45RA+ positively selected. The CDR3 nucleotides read TGTGCCAGCAGTTACAACGGGCAGAACGAGCAGTACTTC. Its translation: CASSYNGQNEQYF.